This TCR beta chain was found in a study of identical twins. Study results and caveats: A lower insertion count was a feature of abundant cord blood beta clonotypes, with no such feature in memory repertoires.

The CDR3 is made up of 15 amino acids. V dropped 3 bases and J dropped 2 bases, with 16 bases sitting between them. The germline V gene encodes CDR1 DFQATT and CDR2 SNEGSKA (reference sequence). This clonotype has more than one count but fewer than ten. Its antigen remains unknown. Template switching introduced a universal primer site, and the cDNA bore unique molecular identifiers. From the 5' RACE reads, TCRdb called clonotypes with MiXCR, one entry per CDR3 protein. The sample shows around 1.7 million distinct CDR3 sequences, about 31% of them seen only once. This receptor was taken from a newborn girl in good health. This rearrangement joins TRBV20-1 to TRBJ1-1; D possibly corresponds to TRBD1 (6 bases). Input material: cord blood. The CDR3 DNA follows: TGCAGTGCTAGGTCCCCCACAGGGTTCAACACTGAAGCTTTCTTT. Its protein product is CSARSPTGFNTEAFF.